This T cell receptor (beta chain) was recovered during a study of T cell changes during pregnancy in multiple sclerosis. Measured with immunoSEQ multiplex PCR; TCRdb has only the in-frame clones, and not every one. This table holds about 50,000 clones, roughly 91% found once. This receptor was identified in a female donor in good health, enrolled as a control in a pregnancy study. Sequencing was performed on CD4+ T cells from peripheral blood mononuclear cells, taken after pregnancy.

The CDR3 DNA is TGCGCCAGCAGCCACTGGCCACCGGGACAGGGGCATTCACCCCTCCACTTT. It specifies CASSHWPPGQGHSPLHF. The V call is TRBV4-1, the J call TRBJ1-6, with TRBD1 identical over 10 bases. The CDR3 length is 17 residues. V was pared by 3 bases and J by 8 bases, with 10 bases of the junction left unmatched. Per the germline V gene, CDR1 is MGHRA and CDR2 is YSYEKL.